A selection of T cell receptor beta chains follows, all from one sample in a study of blood T cell repertoires in COVID-19. Measured with immunoSEQ multiplex PCR; TCRdb has only the in-frame clones, and not every one. The table shows 20,000 to 25,000 clones, with approximately 90% occurring only once. The sequencing sample was made of peripheral blood. These receptors originate from a human donor with active COVID-19. The donor label of this sample is uncertain. Each CDR3 is given with its conserved first and last residue. Fields, in order: V gene, D gene, clone size, CDR3 length, J gene, CDR3 protein, CDR3 DNA. The D gene is left open where the match is weak. Some rows have no size entry. The others give once, few or many, or a class for an expanded clone.

TRBV7-9	TRBD2	-	16	TRBJ2-1	CASSLGLAGSYNEQFF	TGTGCCAGCAGCCTGGGACTAGCGGGCTCCTACAATGAGCAGTTCTTC
TRBV7-9	TRBD2	-	12	TRBJ2-1	CASSFSGNEQFF	TGTGCCAGCAGTTTTAGCGGGAATGAGCAGTTCTTC
TRBV19	TRBD2	-	16	TRBJ2-3	CASSPAGLAGRDTQYF	TGTGCCAGTAGTCCCGCTGGACTAGCGGGAAGAGATACGCAGTATTTT
TRBV9	TRBD1	-	17	TRBJ2-5	CASSVGIQGASKETQYF	TGTGCCAGCAGCGTAGGGATACAGGGGGCGAGCAAAGAGACCCAGTACTTC
TRBV5-4	-	-	15	TRBJ2-1	CASSLVGTGYNEQFF	TGTGCCAGCAGCTTGGTCGGGACTGGCTACAATGAGCAGTTCTTC
TRBV2	-	-	16	TRBJ1-3	CASSAWRESSGNTIYF	TGTGCCAGCAGTGCGTGGCGGGAATCCTCTGGAAACACCATATATTTT
TRBV28	-	-	16	TRBJ1-4	CASRTTELLVGEKLFF	TGTGCCAGCAGGACGACAGAGCTTTTGGTGGGTGAAAAACTGTTTTTT
TRBV20-1	-	-	14	TRBJ1-3	CSASYHSSGNTIYF	TGCAGTGCTAGTTACCACTCCTCTGGAAACACCATATATTTT
TRBV7-8	TRBD1	-	16	TRBJ1-4	CASSFGQGAGNEKLFF	TGTGCCAGCAGCTTTGGACAGGGGGCGGGTAATGAAAAACTGTTTTTT
TRBV9	TRBD1	-	19	TRBJ1-1	CASSVALGGRVSLNTEAFF	TGTGCCAGCAGCGTAGCTTTAGGGGGCAGGGTTTCCCTTAACACTGAAGCTTTCTTT
TRBV7-9	TRBD1	-	15	TRBJ1-1	CASSRPGTVNTEAFF	TGTGCCAGCAGCCGTCCCGGGACAGTGAACACTGAAGCTTTCTTT
TRBV6-5	TRBD2	-	14	TRBJ2-3	CASSYGRDTDTQYF	TGTGCCAGCAGTTACGGGAGGGACACAGATACGCAGTATTTT
TRBV6-4	TRBD2	-	17	TRBJ2-6	CASSQRGGTSGANVLTF	TGTGCCAGCAGTCAGCGGGGGGGCACCTCTGGGGCCAACGTCCTGACTTTC
TRBV5-8	TRBD1	-	14	TRBJ1-2	CASTGTGAIYGYTF	TGTGCCAGCACCGGGACAGGGGCGATCTATGGCTACACCTTC
TRBV2	TRBD1	-	14	TRBJ1-5	CASGRTGGIQPQHF	TGTGCCAGCGGAAGAACAGGGGGCATTCAGCCCCAGCATTTT
TRBV29-1	TRBD2	-	14	TRBJ2-3	CSVPVTSVTDTQYF	TGCAGCGTTCCAGTGACTAGCGTCACAGATACGCAGTATTTT
TRBV28	-	-	13	TRBJ2-7	CASNGGRGYEQYF	TGTGCCAGCAATGGAGGCAGGGGCTACGAGCAGTACTTC
TRBV5-1	TRBD1	-	15	TRBJ2-5	CASSPGDRGIMAQYF	TGCGCCAGCAGCCCCGGGGACAGGGGGATAATGGCCCAGTACTTC
TRBV3-1/TRBV3-2	-	-	11	TRBJ1-2	CASSVRGTAFF	TGTGCCAGCAGCGTAAGGGGGACGGCCTTCTTC
TRBV5-1	TRBD1	-	14	TRBJ1-2	CASSSRVTGGEYTF	TGCGCCAGCAGCTCTAGGGTGACAGGGGGGGAGTACACCTTC
TRBV4-3	TRBD1	-	18	TRBJ1-6	CASSLRGQGGAYNSPLHF	TGCGCCAGCAGCCTAAGGGGACAGGGGGGCGCCTATAATTCACCCCTCCACTTT
TRBV12-3/TRBV12-4	-	-	12	TRBJ2-7	CASSFVGVEQYF	TGTGCCAGCAGTTTTGTGGGAGTCGAGCAGTACTTC
TRBV19	TRBD2	few	15	TRBJ2-6	CASSREGTGANVLTF	TGTGCCAGTAGCCGGGAGGGGACTGGGGCCAACGTCCTGACTTTC
TRBV6-6	-	-	15	TRBJ1-5	CASSSRDNSNQPQHF	TGTGCCAGCAGTTCCCGGGACAACAGCAATCAGCCCCAGCATTTT
TRBV21-1	-	-	18	TRBJ1-5	CASSKDVCRNYSNQPQHF	TGTGCCAGCAGCAAAGACGTGTGCCGGAACTATAGCAATCAGCCCCAGCATTTT
TRBV7-2	TRBD2	-	16	TRBJ2-5	CASSLQVAGPAETQYF	TGTGCCAGCAGCTTACAGGTAGCGGGTCCTGCGGAGACCCAGTACTTC
TRBV6-2/TRBV6-3	-	-	14	TRBJ1-2	CASSQPTVGYGYTF	TGTGCCAGCAGCCAACCGACAGTAGGCTATGGCTACACCTTC
TRBV30	TRBD1	-	13	TRBJ1-4	CAWLGQTNEKLFF	TGTGCCTGGCTGGGACAGACAAATGAAAAACTGTTTTTT
TRBV24-1	TRBD1	once	16	TRBJ1-6	CATTEDRAFYNSPLHF	TGTGCCACCACCGAGGACAGGGCCTTTTATAATTCACCCCTCCACTTT
TRBV6-4	-	-	11	TRBJ2-7	CASSDSVKQYF	TGTGCCAGCAGTGACAGCGTCAAGCAGTACTTC
TRBV11-2	-	-	11	TRBJ2-5	CASSPDETQYF	TGTGCCAGCAGCCCAGATGAGACCCAGTACTTC
TRBV29-1	-	-	13	TRBJ1-1	CSVQKGGLTEAFF	TGCAGCGTTCAAAAGGGGGGGCTTACTGAAGCTTTCTTT
TRBV30	-	-	12	TRBJ2-7	CAWTRGLLEQYF	TGTGCCTGGACGCGGGGGCTCCTCGAGCAGTACTTC
TRBV5-1	-	-	13	TRBJ1-1	CASSLEPVTEAFF	TGCGCCAGCAGCTTGGAACCGGTTACTGAAGCTTTCTTT
TRBV9	-	-	15	TRBJ1-1	CASSVAGRARTEAFF	TGTGCCAGCAGCGTAGCCGGCAGGGCGAGAACTGAAGCTTTCTTT
TRBV4-2	TRBD1	-	16	TRBJ1-1	CASSQTIGTGSTEAFF	TGTGCCAGCAGCCAAACCATCGGGACAGGGAGTACTGAAGCTTTCTTT
TRBV7-2	-	-	11	TRBJ1-2	CASSLGGGYTF	TGTGCCAGCAGCTTAGGCGGTGGCTACACCTTC
TRBV7-8	TRBD1	-	16	TRBJ2-5	CASSSGRGRVLETQYF	TGTGCCAGCAGCTCGGGTAGGGGGCGGGTTTTGGAGACCCAGTACTTC
TRBV10-3	-	-	14	TRBJ2-3	CAIGVGQGQDTQYF	TGTGCCATTGGGGTGGGGCAGGGCCAGGATACGCAGTATTTT
TRBV6-6	TRBD1	-	15	TRBJ2-5	CASRFESDRGETQYF	TGTGCCAGCAGATTTGAGTCCGACAGGGGAGAGACCCAGTACTTC
TRBV7-8	-	-	13	TRBJ2-7	CASSLDLSDEQYF	TGTGCCAGCAGCTTAGATCTATCGGACGAGCAGTACTTC
TRBV7-3	-	once	16	TRBJ2-2	CASSLYSSDITGELFF	TGTGCCAGCAGCTTATATTCTAGCGACATAACCGGGGAGCTGTTTTTT
TRBV7-3	-	-	12	TRBJ2-5	CASSGHEETQYF	TGTGCCAGCAGCGGACATGAAGAGACCCAGTACTTC